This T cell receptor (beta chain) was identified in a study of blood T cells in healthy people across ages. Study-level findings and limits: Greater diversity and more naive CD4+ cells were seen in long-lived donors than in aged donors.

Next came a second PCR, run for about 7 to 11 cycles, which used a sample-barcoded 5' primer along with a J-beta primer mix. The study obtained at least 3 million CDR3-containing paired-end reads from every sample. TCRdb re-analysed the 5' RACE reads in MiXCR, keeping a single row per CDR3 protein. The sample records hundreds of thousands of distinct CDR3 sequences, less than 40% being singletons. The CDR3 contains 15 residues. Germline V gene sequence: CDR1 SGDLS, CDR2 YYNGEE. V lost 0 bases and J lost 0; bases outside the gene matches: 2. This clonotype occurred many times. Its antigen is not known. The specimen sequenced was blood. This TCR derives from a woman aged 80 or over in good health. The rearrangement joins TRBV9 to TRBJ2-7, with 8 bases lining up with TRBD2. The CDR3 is CASSVESGGSYEQYF. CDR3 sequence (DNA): TGTGCCAGCAGCGTAGAGAGCGGGGGCTCCTACGAGCAGTACTTC.